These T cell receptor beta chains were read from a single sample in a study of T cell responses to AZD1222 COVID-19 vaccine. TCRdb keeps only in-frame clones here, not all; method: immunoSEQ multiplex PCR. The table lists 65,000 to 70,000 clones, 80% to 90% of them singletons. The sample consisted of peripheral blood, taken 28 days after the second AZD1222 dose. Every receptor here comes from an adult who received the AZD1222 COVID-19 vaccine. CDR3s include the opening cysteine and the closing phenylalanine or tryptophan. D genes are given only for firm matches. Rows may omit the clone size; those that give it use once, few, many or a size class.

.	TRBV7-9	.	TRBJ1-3	TGTGCCAGCAGCTTAGAGCTAACTGGAAACACCATATATTTT	CASSLELTGNTIYF
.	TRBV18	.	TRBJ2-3	TGTGCCAGCTCACCAGGGGGTCCAGATACGCAGTATTTT	CASSPGGPDTQYF
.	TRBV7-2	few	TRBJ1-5	TGTGCCAGCAGCCCTAGGGGCATGAGCAATCAGCCCCAGCATTTT	CASSPRGMSNQPQHF
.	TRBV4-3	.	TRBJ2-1	TGCGCCAGCAGCCAAGAAGGGTGGTATGAGCAGTTCTTC	CASSQEGWYEQFF
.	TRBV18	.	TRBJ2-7	TGTGCCAGCTCACCACAAAGGCCCTCAGAGGGGCAGTACTTC	CASSPQRPSEGQYF
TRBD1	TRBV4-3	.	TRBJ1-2	TGCGCCAGCAGCCAAGATCAGGAGGGGGCCGGCTATGGCTACACCTTC	CASSQDQEGAGYGYTF
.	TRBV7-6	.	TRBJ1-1	TGTGCCAGCAGCTTATACGGGGGCGGTACCTTCAACACTGAAGCTTTCTTT	CASSLYGGGTFNTEAFF
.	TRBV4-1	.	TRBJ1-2	TGCGCCAGCAGCCCCTTCACCCCGAAGACTAACTATGGCTACACCTTC	CASSPFTPKTNYGYTF
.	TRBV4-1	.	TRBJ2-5	TGCGCCAGCAGCCAAGACACCGAAGAGACCCAGTACTTC	CASSQDTEETQYF
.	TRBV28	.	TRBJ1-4	TGTGCCAGTGTGGGGCCCAGGGAAAAACTGTTTTTT	CASVGPREKLFF
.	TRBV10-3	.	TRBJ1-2	TGTGCCATCAGTGAGTCGAGGGAGGGGAACTATGGCTACACCTTC	CAISESREGNYGYTF
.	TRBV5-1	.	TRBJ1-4	TGCGCCAGCAGCTTGGAGGGCAGCGCAACTAATGAAAAACTGTTTTTT	CASSLEGSATNEKLFF
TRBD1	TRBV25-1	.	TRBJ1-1	TGTGCCAGCAGTGTCCAGGGGGCTAGGAGCACTGAAGCTTTCTTT	CASSVQGARSTEAFF
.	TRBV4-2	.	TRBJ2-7	TGTGCCAGCAGCCAAGATGGCGGCTACGAGCAGTACTTC	CASSQDGGYEQYF
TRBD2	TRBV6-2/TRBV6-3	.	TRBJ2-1	TGTGCCAGCAGTTACTCAGGGTCCAGCGGGGGGAGGAAGCAGTTCTTC	CASSYSGSSGGRKQFF
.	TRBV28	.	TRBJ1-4	TGTGCCAGCAGTTTAGGTGATGAAAAACTGTTTTTT	CASSLGDEKLFF
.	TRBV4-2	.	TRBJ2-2	TGTGCCAGCAGCCGTACTCCCGGGGAGCTGTTTTTT	CASSRTPGELFF
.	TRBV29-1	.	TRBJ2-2	TGCAGCGTTGGGGCTGGGTGGGGGATGAACACCGGGGAGCTGTTTTTT	CSVGAGWGMNTGELFF
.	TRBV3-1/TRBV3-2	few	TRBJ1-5	TGTGCCAGCAGCTTAGCTAGGGGTCAGCCCCAGCATTTT	CASSLARGQPQHF
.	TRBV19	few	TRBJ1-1	TGTGCCAGTAGTACTACAGAAAACACTGAAGCTTTCTTT	CASSTTENTEAFF
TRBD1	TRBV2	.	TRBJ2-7	TGTGCCAGCAGTGCAACGCAGACAGGGAGCTACGAGCAGTACTTC	CASSATQTGSYEQYF
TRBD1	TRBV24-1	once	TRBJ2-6	TGTGCCACGAGCCCCGGGACAGGGTTCTCCGGGGCCAACGTCCTGACTTTC	CATSPGTGFSGANVLTF
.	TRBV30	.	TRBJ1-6	TGTGCCTGGAGTCGGGATTCACCCCTCCACTTT	CAWSRDSPLHF
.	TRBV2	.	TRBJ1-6	TGTGCCAGCAGTGATGGACAGCCTAATTCACCCCTCCACTTT	CASSDGQPNSPLHF
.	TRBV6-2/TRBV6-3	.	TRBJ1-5	TGTGCCAGCAGTGACAATCAGCCCCAGCATTTT	CASSDNQPQHF
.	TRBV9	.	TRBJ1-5	TGTGCCAGCAGCGTAGGGGGTAGCAATCAGCCCCAGCATTTT	CASSVGGSNQPQHF
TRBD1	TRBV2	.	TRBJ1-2	TGTGCCAGCAGGCGTACAGGGGGTGGCTACACCTTC	CASRRTGGGYTF
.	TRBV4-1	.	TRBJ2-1	TGCGCCAGCAGCCAAGATTCGCCTCGGGGGAGCTCCTACAATGAGCAGTTCTTC	CASSQDSPRGSSYNEQFF
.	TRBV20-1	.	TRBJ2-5	TGCAGTGCTAGAAGGAGGGAGACCCAGTACTTC	CSARRRETQYF
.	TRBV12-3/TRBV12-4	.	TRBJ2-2	TGTGCCAGCAGTAACAGGGCCGGGGAGCTGTTTTTT	CASSNRAGELFF
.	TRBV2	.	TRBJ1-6	TGTGCCAGCAGTGCACTAAACAATTCACCCCTCCACTTT	CASSALNNSPLHF
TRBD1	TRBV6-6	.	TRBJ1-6	TGTGCCAGCAGTTATACAGGGGTCAATTCACCCCTCCACTTT	CASSYTGVNSPLHF
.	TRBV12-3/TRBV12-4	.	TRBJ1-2	TGTGCCAGCAGTCGCTCGGACCTCTATGGCTACACCTTC	CASSRSDLYGYTF
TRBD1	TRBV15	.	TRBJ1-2	TGTGCCACCAGCAGGGGCGGGACAGCGAACCACTATGGCTACACCTTC	CATSRGGTANHYGYTF
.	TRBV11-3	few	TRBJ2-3	TGTGCCAGCAGCCCAAGGGGGTTCACAGATACGCAGTATTTT	CASSPRGFTDTQYF
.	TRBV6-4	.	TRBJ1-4	TGTGCCAGCAGTGAAAGCCCGGGGTCGGGGGCAACTAATGAAAAACTGTTTTTT	CASSESPGSGATNEKLFF
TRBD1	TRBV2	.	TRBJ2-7	TGTGCCAGCGCCGGACAGGGGACCCACGAGCAGTACTTC	CASAGQGTHEQYF
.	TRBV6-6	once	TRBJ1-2	TGTGCCAGCAGCCCCGAGACCGCCGGGTTGGGCTACACCTTC	CASSPETAGLGYTF
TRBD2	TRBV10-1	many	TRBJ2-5	TGCGCCAGCGGTGGAAACTTTAGTAGCGGGGGGGCCGGGGAGACCCAGTACTTC	CASGGNFSSGGAGETQYF
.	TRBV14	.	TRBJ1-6	TGTGCCAGCAGCCTCCAGGTCCTTTCACCCCTCCACTTT	CASSLQVLSPLHF
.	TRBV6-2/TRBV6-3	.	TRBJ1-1	TGTGCCAGCAGTTCAAGTTCCCACACTGAAGCTTTCTTT	CASSSSSHTEAFF